This TCR beta chain was recovered during a study of CD8 T cells in ankylosing spondylitis (dated by TCRdb to the late 2010s). With regard to the full study: The study set out to find disease-linked TCR variants by profiling T cell receptor beta repertoires in ankylosing spondylitis patients and healthy donors. In total, the full study cohort was made up of 85 to 140 healthy donors and roughly 27 ankylosing spondylitis patients. Peripheral blood was sampled, and synovial fluid was additionally collected from ankylosing spondylitis patients.

TCRdb names Illumina HiSeq 2500 as the instrument used. Quantitative 5'-RACE with molecular barcodes was used to prepare TCR beta libraries. Turning to the authors' computational methods: Disease-linked TCR variants were identified with a new computational method built on a probabilistic model of VDJ rearrangement. TCRdb's own reprocessing of the public reads used fastp at Q25 and MiXCR and kept productive beta chains. Each record represents a unique CDR3 protein, reported with the most common genes and DNA among its rows. These V and J calls originate from TCRdb's pipeline instead of the authors' own analysis. The sample contains about 140,000 distinct CDR3 sequences, roughly 34% of them found a single time. Together, the top ten hold 4.5% to 6% of the sample. For each ankylosing spondylitis patient, the synovial fluid sample was matched to a blood sample from that same patient. As regards this clonotype: The antigen this receptor binds is unknown. Base qualities are not provided; no much larger clone lies one nucleotide away.

On the study overall, not on this receptor specifically: The disease-linked clones were reported as significantly enriched in matched synovial fluid samples from ankylosing spondylitis patients. A TCR beta motif of eight highly homologous amino acid variants appeared characteristic of blood from ankylosing spondylitis patients. Some motif variants were previously reported in synovial fluid and blood of reactive arthritis patients, suggesting common disease-initiation mechanisms. A CD8+ phenotype was shown by the disease-linked clones, which were found at relatively low frequencies in peripheral blood.

Including the terminal cysteine and phenylalanine, the CDR3 comprises 13 residues. The retained sequence is limited to the CDR3, 39 bases, with the frame set at the first base. The germline V gene sets CDR1 to SGHTA and CDR2 to FQGTGA. V was cut back by 4 bases and J by 3 bases, leaving a gap of 7 bases between them. The receptor was isolated from a male donor with ankylosing spondylitis. The chain is assembled from TRBV7-3 and TRBJ2-1; a tentative D match to TRBD2 spans 5 bases. The sample was synovial fluid, either unsorted or a sorted T cell fraction (not recorded which). The CDR3 region reads CASSSEVYNEQFF. The nucleotide sequence reads as follows: TGTGCCAGCAGCTCGGAGGTCTACAATGAGCAGTTCTTC.